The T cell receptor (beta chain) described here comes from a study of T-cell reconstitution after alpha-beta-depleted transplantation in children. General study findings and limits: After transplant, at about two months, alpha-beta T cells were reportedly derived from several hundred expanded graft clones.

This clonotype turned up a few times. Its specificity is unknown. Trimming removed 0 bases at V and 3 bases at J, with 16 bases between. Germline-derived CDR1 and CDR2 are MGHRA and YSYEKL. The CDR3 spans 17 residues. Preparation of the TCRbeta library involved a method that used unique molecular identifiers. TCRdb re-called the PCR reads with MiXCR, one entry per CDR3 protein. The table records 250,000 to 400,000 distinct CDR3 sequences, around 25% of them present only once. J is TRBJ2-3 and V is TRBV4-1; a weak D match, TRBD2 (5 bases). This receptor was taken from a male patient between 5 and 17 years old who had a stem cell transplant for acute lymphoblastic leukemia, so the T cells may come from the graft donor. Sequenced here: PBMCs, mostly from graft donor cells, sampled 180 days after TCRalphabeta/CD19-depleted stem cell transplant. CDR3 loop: CASSQDLAPPRTDTQYF. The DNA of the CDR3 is TGCGCCAGCAGCCAAGATCTAGCTCCCCCCCGAACAGATACGCAGTATTTT.